This TCR beta chain emerged from a study of T cells and Merkel cell carcinoma outcomes. Study-level points and caveats: Reportedly, T-cell repertoire with density predicts Merkel cell carcinoma outcomes.

Sequencing was performed with immunoSEQ multiplex PCR; in TCRdb, only in-frame clones are kept and a portion is missing. Here the sample spans approximately 15,000 clones, 87% being singletons. A remark on this clone: Antigen: not known.

V lost 7 bases to trimming and J lost 2 bases; unmatched junction nucleotides: 10. Germline CDR1 LNHDA, CDR2 SQIVND (reference sequence). The CDR3 spans 15 residues. The sequence derives from a human donor with Merkel cell carcinoma. Sequenced sample: tumor tissue from Merkel cell carcinoma. The chain employs TRBV19 and TRBJ2-7, with 8 bases fitting TRBD1. This CDR3 reads CASTGGTGLTYEQYF. CDR3 sequence (DNA): TGTGCCAGTACCGGTGGGACAGGACTTACCTACGAGCAGTACTTC.